This T cell receptor beta chain stems from a study of blood T cell repertoires in COVID-19. Study-wide background: COVID-19 samples from acute and convalescent phases originated in the United States, Italy and Spain. T cells, B-cell-depleted T cells, or PBMCs supplied cDNA or gDNA.

Original handling: The assay estimated nucleated cells by amplifying reference gene primers. Sequenced by immunoSEQ multiplex PCR; TCRdb stores in-frame clones only, minus some. V and J calls and clone size follow that table, whereas D and trimming were derived from the DNA. This table has 100,000 to 150,000 clones, roughly four fifths appearing once. The sequence was obtained from a man aged 60-69 years with acute or convalescent COVID-19. Input material: peripheral blood.

CDR3 sequence: CATSGGLARGETQYF. Written as DNA, the CDR3 is TGTGCCACCAGTGGTGGACTAGCGCGAGGTGAGACCCAGTACTTC. The chain links TRBV24-1 to TRBJ2-5; 9 nucleotides line up with TRBD2. This CDR3 region has 15 residues. The germline gives CDR1 KGHDR, CDR2 SFDVKD. The V and J ends lost 5 bases and 5 bases, in that order; junction bases with no gene match: 8.